These 16 T cell receptor beta chains were sequenced from one sample in a study of cytomegalovirus exposure and HLA in healthy donors. With 60 Vbeta and 13 Jbeta primers, the PCR was carried out. Method: immunoSEQ multiplex PCR; TCRdb's copy keeps in-frame clones and lacks some. The sample holds 84,000 or so clones, 70% to 80% seen once. Source material: PBMCs. The receptor set was obtained from a human donor in good health.

In nucleotides, the CDR3 is TGTGCCAGCAGTGATTTGGGGGGAGAAAAACTGTTTTTT. It translates to CASSDLGGEKLFF. The chain recombines TRBV6-1 with TRBJ1-4, with D perhaps matching TRBD1 (5 bases). This CDR3 region has 13 residues. CDR1 and CDR2 (germline): MNHNS, SASEGT. Deletions cut 3 bases from V and 8 bases from J, with 10 bases between.

The V and J genes are TRBV7-2 and TRBJ2-7; the match to TRBD2 covers 7 bases. CDR3 length equals 17 residues. The ends lost 4 bases at V and 0 bases at J; junction bases unmatched: 12. Per germline, CDR1 SGHTA and CDR2 FQGNSA. The CDR3 DNA follows: TGTGCCAGCAGCTCTCGAGGGCTAGCGGTAAGCTCCTACGAGCAGTACTTC. Translated, it gives CASSSRGLAVSSYEQYF.

The chain has TRBV10-3 and TRBJ1-5; no clear D gene. Germline CDR1 is ENHRY and CDR2 is SYGVKD. The CDR3 has 17 amino acids. V dropped 0 bases and J dropped 2 bases, with 14 bases sitting between them. The CDR3 DNA reads as TGTGCCATCAGTGAGTCCAGTACGGGAATTGGCAATCAGCCCCAGCATTTT. It yields the protein CAISESSTGIGNQPQHF.

V is TRBV6-6 and J is TRBJ2-1; no firm D call. CDR3 length equals 11 residues. V shed 5 bases and J shed 5 bases, with 4 bases lying between them. Per germline, CDR1 MNHNY and CDR2 SVGAGI (reference sequence). CDR3 loop: CASSPNNEQFF. The CDR3 DNA reads TGTGCCAGCAGTCCTAACAATGAGCAGTTCTTC.

This clone was detected only a few times. V is TRBV4-1 and J is TRBJ1-4; TRBD1 matches 8 bases. The germline CDR1 and CDR2 sequences are MGHRA and YSYEKL. This CDR3 has 16 residues. The junction had 6 bases not matched to a gene; V was cut back by 0 bases and J by 6 bases. CDR3 sequence: CASSQEARQGYEKLFF. CDR3 in DNA: TGCGCCAGCAGCCAAGAGGCCAGACAGGGGTATGAAAAACTGTTTTTT.

V is TRBV7-2 and J is TRBJ1-1, with 8 bases identical to TRBD1. V trimming: 4 bases; J trimming: 4 bases; junction bases outside the gene matches: 8. Germline CDR1 is SGHTA and CDR2 is FQGNSA. The CDR3 is 15 residues long. CDR3 amino acids: CASSSQTGVGTEAFF. The CDR3 bases are TGTGCCAGCAGCTCTCAGACAGGGGTCGGCACTGAAGCTTTCTTT.

This clone was recorded only once. The J gene is TRBJ1-3, the V gene TRBV2; 10 positions match TRBD1. V trimming: 3 bases; J trimming: 1 base; junction bases outside the gene matches: 6. The CDR3 loop spans 17 amino acids. Germline CDR1 reads SNHLY; CDR2 reads FYNNEI. The CDR3 region is CASSDRDRGFSGNTIYF. The CDR3 bases are TGTGCCAGCAGTGACAGGGACAGGGGCTTTTCTGGAAACACCATATATTTT.

This clone was observed once. The rearrangement uses TRBV5-5 and TRBJ2-1, with TRBD2 matching 9 bases. CDR1 is SGHKS, CDR2 YYEKEE, per germline (reference sequence). J lost 15 bases, V lost 4 bases, and 5 bases had no gene match. The CDR3 spans 11 residues. CDR3 residues: CASSAGTSLFF. CDR3 nucleotide sequence: TGTGCCAGCAGCGCCGGGACTAGCCTGTTCTTC.

This chain joins TRBV14 and TRBJ2-1; 12 nucleotides align to TRBD2. Losses at the gene ends were 7 bases for V and 6 bases for J; bases not matched to a gene: 7. The CDR3 runs to 15 residues. Germline V gene data show CDR1 as SGHDN and CDR2 as FVKESK. The CDR3 DNA is TGTGCCAGCAATCCACTAGCGGGGGGCGCCAATGAGCAGTTCTTC. Residues: CASNPLAGGANEQFF.

This chain joins TRBV27 and TRBJ2-2; D perhaps matches TRBD1 (6 bases). The V gene's germline CDR1 is MNHEY and CDR2 SMNVEV (reference sequence). Trimming stripped 6 bases from V and 6 bases from J, with 17 bases between. The CDR3 is made up of 15 amino acids. The CDR3 sequence: CASRQGRWFSGELFF. The DNA of the CDR3 is TGTGCCAGCAGGCAGGGGCGCTGGTTTTCCGGGGAGCTGTTTTTT.

CDR3 sequence: CASSPGQGGGNTIYF. The CDR3 coding sequence is TGTGCCAGCTCACCGGGACAAGGTGGTGGAAACACCATATATTTT. The chain carries TRBV18 and TRBJ1-3; TRBD1 might be the D (6 bases). The CDR3 consists of 15 residues. Trimming stripped 3 bases from V and 3 bases from J, with 12 bases between. CDR1 KGHSH and CDR2 LQKENI come from the germline V gene.

The J gene is TRBJ2-7, the V gene TRBV25-1; TRBD1 matches at 7 bases. Germline CDR1 MGHDK, CDR2 SYGVNS. This CDR3 spans 13 amino acids. V lost 4 bases and J lost 6; bases outside the gene matches: 6. The CDR3 coding sequence is TGTGCCAGCAGTGCAAAGACAGGGTGCGAGCAGTACTTC. This gives the protein CASSAKTGCEQYF.

The chain has TRBV7-9 and TRBJ1-2; maybe TRBD1 (6 bases). Germline assignment: CDR1 SEHNR and CDR2 FQNEAQ (reference sequence). Trimming took 1 base from V and 5 from J, leaving 8 bases between them. CDR3 size: 13 residues. CDR3 nucleotide sequence: TGTGCCAGCAGCTTAGGAACAGGGTATGGCTACACCTTC. Amino acids: CASSLGTGYGYTF.

V and J are TRBV6-5 and TRBJ1-5; 9 bases line up with TRBD1. The CDR3 loop spans 14 amino acids. V lost 6 bases, J lost 4 bases, and 4 bases stayed unmatched. The germline V gene has CDR1 MNHEY and CDR2 SVGAGI. CDR3 loop: CASSTGQGNQPQHF. CDR3 nucleotides: TGTGCCAGCAGCACCGGACAGGGGAATCAGCCCCAGCATTTT.

CDR3 DNA sequence: TGTGCCATCAGTTCCAGGGGTTCGAACACTGAAGCTTTCTTT. Protein sequence: CAISSRGSNTEAFF. The chain carries TRBV10-3 and TRBJ1-1, with D possibly matching TRBD1 (6 bases). The CDR3 has 14 residues. Germline CDR1 reads ENHRY; CDR2 reads SYGVKD. V gave up 5 bases and J gave up 1 base, with 11 bases separating them.

About this clone: At one boundary the junction diverges from the germline segment, which might be a read error. The V gene is TRBV25-1, the J gene TRBJ1-2, with 7 positions matching TRBD1. The CDR3 is 14 amino acids. From germline, CDR1 is MGHDK and CDR2 SYGVNS. For the CDR3, the DNA is TGTGCCAGCAGTGTAACAGGGGACCCCTATGGCTACCCCTTC. Amino acid sequence: CASSVTGDPYGYPF.